What follows are 7 T cell receptor beta chains derived from one specimen sequenced in a study of blood T cells in healthy people across ages (dated by TCRdb to between 2014 and 2016). The method behind the library was 5' RACE. The run used an Illumina HiSeq 2500. The second PCR ran for about 7 to 11 cycles and used a J-beta primer mix along with a sample-barcoded 5' primer. TCRdb passed the public sequencing reads through fastp at Q25 and MiXCR, retaining productive beta sequences. When rows share a CDR3 protein, they turn into one entry using the most common DNA and genes. This sample lists 650,000 to 1,000,000 distinct CDR3 sequences; around 34% were detected once. Of the sample, around 13% is held by the ten largest clones. Source material: blood. The source of these receptors is a man between 18 and 29 years old in good health.

The chain links TRBV6-2 or TRBV6-3 to TRBJ2-3; no firm D call. The CDR3 is 13 amino acids. Germline V gene lookup returns CDR1 MNHEY and CDR2 SVGEGT. V lost 4 bases, J lost 4 bases, and 9 bases lay in between. CDR3 region: CASSSVLADTQYF. CDR3 DNA sequence: TGTGCCAGCAGTTCCGTGCTTGCAGATACGCAGTATTTT.

The chain carries TRBV29-1 and TRBJ1-2, with 9 bases identical to TRBD1. Germline V gene lookup returns CDR1 SQVTM and CDR2 ANQGSEA. Trimming removed 4 bases from V and 4 bases from J; junction bases left unmatched: 4. This CDR3 is 13 amino acids long. CDR3 amino acids: CSVGTGDFYGYTF. Written as DNA, the CDR3 is TGCAGCGTTGGGACAGGGGACTTCTATGGCTACACCTTC.

V is TRBV10-3 and J is TRBJ2-7; 7 positions match TRBD1. The DNA end lines up better with TRBJ2-5; the J call may be wrong. From germline, CDR1 is ENHRY and CDR2 SYGVKD. The CDR3 is 14 amino acids. The CDR3 is CAISVSQGRETQYF. CDR3 sequence (DNA): TGTGCCATCAGTGTCTCACAGGGGCGGGAGACCCAGTACTTC.

The chain recombines TRBV20-1 with TRBJ2-1; the match to TRBD2 covers 12 bases. CDR3 length: 19 amino acids. From germline, CDR1 is DFQATT and CDR2 SNEGSKA (reference sequence). The J segment lost 2 bases and the V segment lost 2 bases, leaving 13 bases of the junction unmatched. CDR3 protein: CSARPASGGAGYAYNEQFF. The CDR3 DNA reads as TGCAGTGCTAGACCAGCTAGCGGGGGGGCCGGCTATGCCTACAATGAGCAGTTCTTC.

This chain links TRBV5-1 with TRBJ1-1; the D gene is possibly TRBD1 (6 bases). V dropped 4 bases and J dropped 5 bases, with 21 bases sitting between them. The germline CDR1 and CDR2 sequences are SGHRS and YFSETQ. The CDR3 extends over 16 amino acids. The CDR3 sequence: CASSPIQGSAGTEAFF. The CDR3 DNA reads TGCGCCAGCAGCCCCATACAGGGATCGGCGGGGACTGAAGCTTTCTTT.

This clonotype was seen a few times. The rearrangement links TRBV29-1 to TRBJ2-1; 9 bases map to TRBD2. TRBJ2-7 matches the DNA end more closely, so the J call is doubtful. Germline V gene data show CDR1 as SQVTM and CDR2 as ANQGSEA. The CDR3 contains 16 residues. CDR3 region: CSVEALAGRSYNEQYF. CDR3 nucleotides: TGCAGCGTTGAAGCCCTAGCGGGGAGGTCCTACAATGAGCAGTACTTC.

A remark on this clonotype: With a much larger clone just one base away, this may be a read error. The chain carries TRBV20-1 and TRBJ2-3, with D possibly matching TRBD2 (6 bases). CDR1 and CDR2 from the germline V gene are DFQATT and SNEGSKA (reference sequence). This CDR3 region has 12 residues. In DNA form, the CDR3 reads TGCAGGGCTAGAGGCGGGGCAGATACGCAGTATTTT. Translation gives CRARGGADTQYF.